The 3 T cell receptor beta chains presented below share a single source sample, sequenced in a study of cytomegalovirus exposure and HLA in healthy donors. A multiplex PCR was run with 60 Vbeta primers and 13 Jbeta primers. Assay used: immunoSEQ multiplex PCR; TCRdb lists only in-frame clones, some missing. The table shows over 110,000 clones, with 70% to 85% occurring only once. Material: PBMCs. Receptors were obtained from a male donor in good health and CMV-seronegative.

V and J are TRBV18 and TRBJ1-5; weak D call: TRBD1 (5 bases). Germline lookup yields CDR1 KGHSH and CDR2 LQKENI. This CDR3 is 14 amino acids long. Between the trimmed V and J ends, which lost 5 bases and 5 bases, there was a span of 13 bases. The CDR3 coding sequence is TGTGCCAGCTCAGGTCAAGGGGCCGATCAGCCCCAGCATTTT. Protein: CASSGQGADQPQHF.

The V gene is TRBV30, the J gene TRBJ1-3; D not resolved. V was clipped by 6 bases and J by 2 bases, with 5 bases between them. The CDR3 totals 11 residues. CDR1 and CDR2 (germline): GTSNPN, SVGIG (reference sequence). The CDR3 DNA reads TGTGCCTGTCGCGCTGGAAACACCATATATTTT. Protein: CACRAGNTIYF.

This sequence joins TRBV6-5 and TRBJ2-7, with TRBD1 identical over 7 bases. CDR3 length equals 12 residues. Germline assignment: CDR1 MNHEY and CDR2 SVGAGI. After removal of 6 bases from V and 4 bases from J, the junction contained 3 bases not matched to a gene. DNA for the CDR3: TGTGCCAGCAGCAAGACAGGGTACGAGCAGTACTTC. Encoded protein: CASSKTGYEQYF.